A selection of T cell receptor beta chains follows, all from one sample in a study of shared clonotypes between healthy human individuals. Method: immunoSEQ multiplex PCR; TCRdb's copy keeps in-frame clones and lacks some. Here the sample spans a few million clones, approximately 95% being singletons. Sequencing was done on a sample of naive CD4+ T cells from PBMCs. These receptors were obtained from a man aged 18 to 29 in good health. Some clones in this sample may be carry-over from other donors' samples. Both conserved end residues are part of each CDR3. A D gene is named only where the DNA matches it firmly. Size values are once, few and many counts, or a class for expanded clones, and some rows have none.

CDR3 DNA: TGTGCCAGCAGCCCAAGACAGGGGTTGACAGATACGCAGTATTTT; CDR3 protein: CASSPRQGLTDTQYF; CDR3 length: 15; clone size: NA; V gene: TRBV4-2; D gene: TRBD1; J gene: TRBJ2-3
CDR3 DNA: TGTGCCAGTAGTACCGCCGGGACAGGGGGTCAGAATGAGCAGTTCTTC; CDR3 protein: CASSTAGTGGQNEQFF; CDR3 length: 16; clone size: once; V gene: TRBV19; D gene: TRBD1; J gene: TRBJ2-1
CDR3 DNA: TGTGCCAGCAGTCCCGTGGTGGGGGGCTTTTTCACAGATACGCAGTATTTT; CDR3 protein: CASSPVVGGFFTDTQYF; CDR3 length: 17; clone size: NA; V gene: TRBV27; D gene: NA; J gene: TRBJ2-3
CDR3 DNA: TGTGCCAGCAGCGGGGGGGGAGAACACTATGGCTACACCTTC; CDR3 protein: CASSGGGEHYGYTF; CDR3 length: 14; clone size: NA; V gene: TRBV7-2; D gene: NA; J gene: TRBJ1-2
CDR3 DNA: TGTGCCAGCAGCCAGGGACAGGGGGCGAACTCTGGGGCCAACGTCCTGACTTTC; CDR3 protein: CASSQGQGANSGANVLTF; CDR3 length: 18; clone size: NA; V gene: TRBV7-8; D gene: TRBD1; J gene: TRBJ2-6
CDR3 DNA: TGTGCCAGCTCACCCACTGACTTGAACACTGAAGCTTTCTTT; CDR3 protein: CASSPTDLNTEAFF; CDR3 length: 14; clone size: NA; V gene: TRBV18; D gene: NA; J gene: TRBJ1-1
CDR3 DNA: TGTGCCAGCCTTCTGTGGGGGAACACTGAAGCTTTCTTT; CDR3 protein: CASLLWGNTEAFF; CDR3 length: 13; clone size: NA; V gene: TRBV30; D gene: NA; J gene: TRBJ1-1
CDR3 DNA: TGCGCCAGCAGCTTAGCTGGGTCGCGAGGCACCGGGGAGCTGTTTTTT; CDR3 protein: CASSLAGSRGTGELFF; CDR3 length: 16; clone size: NA; V gene: TRBV5-1; D gene: NA; J gene: TRBJ2-2
CDR3 DNA: TGTGCCAGCAGCTTAGGGCGGGGGGCCAATGAGCAGTTCTTC; CDR3 protein: CASSLGRGANEQFF; CDR3 length: 14; clone size: NA; V gene: TRBV7-2; D gene: TRBD2; J gene: TRBJ2-1
CDR3 DNA: TGCAGAGGGACCTGCACAGATACGCAGTATTTT; CDR3 protein: CRGTCTDTQYF; CDR3 length: 11; clone size: NA; V gene: TRBV29-1; D gene: NA; J gene: TRBJ2-3